The 23 T cell receptor beta chains presented below share a single source sample, sequenced in a study of blood T cell repertoires in COVID-19. The repertoire was sequenced with immunoSEQ multiplex PCR; TCRdb's copy has only in-frame clones and lacks some. The repertoire has about 140,000 clones, approximately 86% of them found once; the top ten carry around 5%. The sequenced material came from peripheral blood. The receptors derive from a human donor in a cohort sampled during active COVID-19.

This chain links TRBV27 with TRBJ2-7; 8 bases are a match to TRBD2. The CDR3 spans 15 residues. J lost 2 bases, V lost 0 bases, and 3 bases had no gene match. Germline lookup yields CDR1 MNHEY and CDR2 SMNVEV (reference sequence). CDR3 in DNA: TGTGCCAGCAGTTTATCGGGACTAGTTGCCTACGAGCAGTACTTC. The encoded protein is CASSLSGLVAYEQYF.

The genes are TRBV5-8 and TRBJ2-7; no firm D call. Germline-derived CDR1 and CDR2 are SGHTS and YDEGEE. The V gene lost 4 bases and the J gene lost 3 bases, with 17 bases spanning the gap. The CDR3 has 15 amino acids. The chain's CDR3 is CASSVAPGVLYEQYF. The CDR3 DNA reads as TGTGCCAGCAGCGTTGCCCCCGGAGTCCTCTACGAGCAGTACTTC.

The chain employs TRBV5-4 and TRBJ2-7; the match to TRBD2 covers 8 bases. Germline CDR1 reads SGHNT; CDR2 reads YYREEE (reference sequence). There are 15 residues in the CDR3. V lost 3 bases and J lost 5; bases outside the gene matches: 10. CDR3 amino acids: CASSSRREAGNEQYF. CDR3 coding DNA: TGTGCCAGCAGCTCTCGGCGGGAGGCCGGGAACGAGCAGTACTTC.

This chain uses TRBV5-5 with TRBJ1-1; TRBD1 might be the D (6 bases). Trimming left V 1 base short and J 5 bases short, with 9 bases between. This CDR3 is built from 13 residues. The germline gives CDR1 SGHKS, CDR2 YYEKEE (reference sequence). Here the CDR3 DNA reads TGTGCCAGCAGCTTGACAGGGATAACTGAAGCTTTCTTT. The encoded protein is CASSLTGITEAFF.

The chain's CDR3 is CASSVVDRVSAEAFF. The CDR3 DNA is TGTGCCAGCAGCGTAGTGGACAGGGTGAGCGCTGAAGCTTTCTTT. J is TRBJ1-1 and V is TRBV5-8; 8 nucleotides line up with TRBD1. The length of the CDR3 is 15 residues. Germline values: CDR1 SGHTS, CDR2 YDEGEE. V lost 4 bases and J lost 6; bases outside the gene matches: 11.

There are many counts of this clone. The CDR3 protein is CASSHQSGGEQFF. The CDR3 nucleotides read TGCGCCAGCAGCCACCAAAGCGGGGGTGAGCAGTTCTTC. The genes are TRBV4-1 and TRBJ2-1; 8 bases map to TRBD2. This CDR3 has 13 residues. J was trimmed by 9 bases and V by 3 bases; bases with no gene match: 4. Germline loops: CDR1 MGHRA, CDR2 YSYEKL.

The chain uses TRBV5-1 and TRBJ1-1; 7 bases match TRBD1. There are 15 residues in the CDR3. Germline V gives CDR1 SGHRS, CDR2 YFSETQ. J lost 1 base, V lost 2 bases, and 5 bases had no gene match. The CDR3 reads CASSFTGAGNTEAFF. The CDR3 coding sequence is TGCGCCAGCAGCTTTACAGGGGCCGGGAACACTGAAGCTTTCTTT.

The chain carries TRBV7-9 and TRBJ2-3, with 13 bases identical to TRBD2. Unmatched junction bases numbered 1, after V lost 3 bases and J lost 1 base. Germline V gives CDR1 SEHNR, CDR2 FQNEAQ (reference sequence). The CDR3 sequence is 16 residues long. CDR3 in amino acids: CASSFGLAGGTDTQYF. CDR3 bases: TGTGCCAGCAGCTTCGGACTAGCGGGGGGCACAGATACGCAGTATTTT.

The chain recombines TRBV28 with TRBJ2-3; D possibly corresponds to TRBD1 (5 bases). The germline V gene encodes CDR1 MDHEN and CDR2 SYDVKM. The CDR3 contains 13 residues. V shed 3 bases and J shed 5 bases, with 9 bases lying between them. CDR3 in amino acids: CASSFRARDTQYF. CDR3 coding DNA: TGTGCCAGCAGTTTCAGGGCCAGAGATACGCAGTATTTT.

The chain employs TRBV28 and TRBJ1-1, with TRBD1 as a possible D gene (5 bases). CDR3 length: 15 residues. Germline-derived CDR1 and CDR2 are MDHEN and SYDVKM. Trimming took off 4 bases at V and 4 bases at J, with 16 bases between the two ends. The CDR3 DNA follows: TGTGCCAGCAGTTCGAATCAGGGAAGATCCACTGAAGCTTTCTTT. Translation gives CASSSNQGRSTEAFF.

The rearrangement joins TRBV14 to TRBJ2-1, with 7 bases aligning to TRBD1. Germline trimming cut 4 bases from V and 15 bases from J; bases unmatched to any gene: 6. The CDR3 contains 11 residues. CDR1 is SGHDN, CDR2 FVKESK, per germline. CDR3 in amino acids: CASSPGTERFF. CDR3 sequence (DNA): TGTGCCAGCAGCCCCGGGACAGAGAGGTTCTTC.

V gene TRBV7-9 combines with J gene TRBJ2-5, with 10 bases matching TRBD2. This CDR3 has 17 residues. Germline loops: CDR1 SEHNR, CDR2 FQNEAQ (reference sequence). J lost 1 base, V lost 1 base, and 6 bases had no gene match. The CDR3 DNA reads TGTGCCAGCAGCTTAGTCCCCCTAGCGGGGGCCCAAGAGACCCAGTACTTC. The encoded protein is CASSLVPLAGAQETQYF.

The chain carries TRBV11-2 and TRBJ2-7; 7 bases are shared with TRBD1. The CDR3 runs 14 residues. J was trimmed by 7 bases and V by 3 bases; bases with no gene match: 9. Germline V gene data show CDR1 as SGHAT and CDR2 as FQNNGV. The CDR3 sequence is CASSFNRGRGEQYF. The CDR3 DNA is TGTGCCAGCAGCTTTAACAGGGGTCGGGGTGAGCAGTACTTC.

This chain connects TRBV11-2 to TRBJ2-5; tentatively, D is TRBD1 (7 bases). V lost 3 bases and J 4 bases, leaving 15 bases between the germline ends. Germline V CDR1 and CDR2: SGHAT, FQNNGV. The CDR3 spans 15 residues. The CDR3 sequence is CASSLEGAFGETQYF. DNA for the CDR3: TGTGCCAGCAGCTTGGAGGGGGCCTTCGGAGAGACCCAGTACTTC.

This chain connects TRBV19 to TRBJ1-1, with D unresolved. CDR3 length equals 11 residues. Trimming removed 8 bases from V and 10 bases from J, with 14 bases in between. Germline V gene lookup returns CDR1 LNHDA and CDR2 SQIVND (reference sequence). The CDR3 loop reads CASGRTMAAFF. CDR3 DNA sequence: TGTGCCAGTGGGAGGACGATGGCAGCTTTCTTT.

J is TRBJ1-5 and V is TRBV2; 10 bases map to TRBD1. The CDR3 extends over 15 amino acids. The V gene's germline CDR1 is SNHLY and CDR2 FYNNEI. V lost 7 bases, J lost 7 bases, and 10 bases stayed unmatched. The CDR3 nucleotides read TGTGCCAGCAAGATTGGGACAGGGGTGGGGCAGCCCCAGCATTTT. This encodes CASKIGTGVGQPQHF.

The chain employs TRBV28 and TRBJ1-2; 10 bases align to TRBD1. Germline V lookup: CDR1 MDHEN, CDR2 SYDVKM. There are 14 residues in the CDR3. The trim removed 5 bases at V and 8 bases at J, leaving 8 bases unmatched. The CDR3 reads CASSPGQGRRGYTF. The CDR3 bases are TGTGCCAGCAGTCCGGGACAGGGGCGGCGAGGCTACACCTTC.

The chain couples TRBV28 to TRBJ2-1; D possibly corresponds to TRBD2 (6 bases). The CDR3 totals 18 residues. V was cut by 5 bases and J by 0 bases, with 20 bases left in between. Germline V gene lookup returns CDR1 MDHEN and CDR2 SYDVKM. The chain's CDR3 is CASSDESPNGSSYNEQFF. CDR3 DNA sequence: TGTGCCAGCAGTGATGAATCCCCTAACGGGAGCTCCTACAATGAGCAGTTCTTC.

The chain recombines TRBV12-3 or TRBV12-4 with TRBJ2-7; 8 nucleotides match TRBD1. V gave up 4 bases and J gave up 7 bases; unmatched junction bases: 6. The CDR3 totals 13 residues. DNA for the CDR3: TGTGCCAGCAGTTCAAGACAGGGGTCGGAGCAGTACTTC. Protein product: CASSSRQGSEQYF.

This chain connects TRBV5-1 to TRBJ2-5; possible D gene TRBD1, 5 bases. The CDR3 consists of 14 residues. V was shortened by 1 base and J by 1 base, with 8 bases between the two germline ends. In germline, CDR1 is SGHRS, CDR2 YFSETQ. The CDR3 spells CASSLQTAQETQYF. CDR3 nucleotides: TGCGCCAGCAGCTTGCAGACAGCCCAAGAGACCCAGTACTTC.

The V and J genes are TRBV5-1 and TRBJ2-6; TRBD2 agrees at 8 bases. V was pared by 4 bases and J by 1 base, with 16 bases of the junction left unmatched. In germline, CDR1 is SGHRS, CDR2 YFSETQ. The CDR3 is 20 amino acids. CDR3 sequence: CASSPTYVREGGSGANVLTF. The CDR3 nucleotides read TGCGCCAGCAGCCCTACCTACGTTCGGGAGGGTGGATCTGGGGCCAACGTCCTGACTTTC.

The CDR3 nucleotides are TGTGCCAGCAGCCAGAACTCGGGGGGGGCTGAAGCTTTCTTT. Its translation is CASSQNSGGAEAFF. V and J are TRBV3-1 (or the pseudogene TRBV3-2) and TRBJ1-1; D possibly corresponds to TRBD1 (5 bases). V was shortened by 3 bases and J by 6 bases, with 14 bases between the two germline ends. The CDR3 extends over 14 amino acids. Germline V gene lookup returns CDR1 LGHDT and CDR2 YNNKEL (reference sequence).

V usage is TRBV28 and J usage is TRBJ2-1; D is possibly TRBD2 (7 bases). Germline CDR1 MDHEN, CDR2 SYDVKM. The CDR3 loop spans 16 amino acids. V was cut by 1 base and J by 2 bases, with 12 bases left in between. CDR3 sequence: CASSLSWGGPYNEQFF. Written as DNA, the CDR3 is TGTGCCAGCAGTTTATCTTGGGGGGGCCCCTACAATGAGCAGTTCTTC.